The rows below give T cell receptor beta chains drawn from one sample of a study of cytomegalovirus exposure and HLA in healthy donors. Assay: immunoSEQ multiplex PCR; the TCRdb copy retains only in-frame clones and omits some. The sample consists of approximately 100,000 clones, about 80% of them appearing once. What was sequenced was PBMCs. These TCRs come from a female donor in good health and CMV-seronegative. The CDR3 runs from the conserved cysteine through the conserved F or W. A D gene is named only where the DNA matches it firmly. Clone sizes are given selectively: once, few, many, or a class where the clone is expanded.

v_call	d_call	j_call	clone_size	cdr3_nt	cdr3_aa
TRBV4-2	TRBD2	TRBJ2-4	-	TGTGCCAGCAGCCAAGTCCGTAGCGGGGGGTCCTACATTCAGTACTTC	CASSQVRSGGSYIQYF
TRBV9	TRBD1	TRBJ1-1	-	TGTGCCAGCAGCGCAGGACAGGGCTACGCTGAAGCTTTCTTT	CASSAGQGYAEAFF
TRBV19	-	TRBJ1-1	few	TGTGCCAGTAGTATGAAGGGAGACACTGAAGCTTTCTTT	CASSMKGDTEAFF
TRBV5-1	TRBD2	TRBJ2-7	-	TGCGCCAGCAGCTTGGTAGGGACTAGCGGGGGGGACGAGCAGTACTTC	CASSLVGTSGGDEQYF
TRBV5-6	-	TRBJ2-5	-	TGTGCCAGCAGCTTGGCCCCGCGCGGGACCCAGTACTTC	CASSLAPRGTQYF
TRBV2	-	TRBJ1-5	few	TGTGCCAGCCGTACAGGGAGGGATCAGCCCCAGCATTTT	CASRTGRDQPQHF
TRBV19	TRBD2	TRBJ2-1	-	TGTGCCAGTAGTGAGCGGGGGCCTACTCTGGAGCAGTTCTTC	CASSERGPTLEQFF
TRBV15	TRBD2	TRBJ2-6	many	TGTGCCACCAGCAGCTCGGGGGGTTCTGGGGCCAACGTCCTGACTTTC	CATSSSGGSGANVLTF
TRBV7-2	TRBD1	TRBJ2-7	-	TGTGCCAGCAGCTCTCAGACAGGGGGGATGTTGGAGCAGTACTTC	CASSSQTGGMLEQYF
TRBV5-1	-	TRBJ2-5	-	TGCGCCAGCAGCCCTGGGACTCCCCGGACCCAGTACTTC	CASSPGTPRTQYF
TRBV5-4	-	TRBJ1-3	once	TGTGCCAGCAGCTCGTTGTCACGGGGAGTCGGAAACACCATATATTTT	CASSSLSRGVGNTIYF
TRBV29-1	-	TRBJ2-5	once	TGCAGCGGACGCCCGGAACCCTCAGGGCCAGTGTACCAAGAGACCCAGTACTTC	CSGRPEPSGPVYQETQYF
TRBV5-4	TRBD2	TRBJ2-1	-	TGTGCCAGCAGCAAACCTAGCGGGGGGCGTCATGAGCAGTTCTTC	CASSKPSGGRHEQFF
TRBV13	TRBD2	TRBJ2-7	-	TGTGCCAGCAGCTTAGGCCGCGGGGGGCCCTACGAGCAGTACTTC	CASSLGRGGPYEQYF
TRBV5-8	-	TRBJ2-3	-	TGTGCCAGCAGCCCCGCCGCAGGGTCAGATACGCAGTATTTT	CASSPAAGSDTQYF
TRBV19	-	TRBJ2-1	-	TGTGCCAGTTCCGCTGGGAGCTCCTACAATGAGCAGTTCTTC	CASSAGSSYNEQFF
TRBV7-7	TRBD1	TRBJ1-4	once	TGTGCTAGCAGCGCCGGGACAGGGGGCGAAAAACTGTTTTTT	CASSAGTGGEKLFF
TRBV21-1	-	TRBJ1-2	-	TGTGCCAGCAGCAAAGGGGTACAGTGGGGGCCGTATGGCTACACCTTC	CASSKGVQWGPYGYTF
TRBV4-2	-	TRBJ2-7	-	TGTGCCAGCAGCCAAGGGGACACTGCCTCCTACGAGCAGTACTTC	CASSQGDTASYEQYF
TRBV5-1	TRBD1	TRBJ1-1	-	TGCGCCAGCAGCCCCGAACAGGGGGTGAGGACTGAAGCTTTCTTT	CASSPEQGVRTEAFF
TRBV6-5	-	TRBJ2-7	-	TGTGCCAGCAGCCCGACAGGATCCTCCTACGAGCAGTACTTC	CASSPTGSSYEQYF
TRBV5-1	TRBD2	TRBJ2-3	-	TGCGCCAGCTCTACCGGAGGGGCTAGCGGGGGCACAGATACGCAGTATTTT	CASSTGGASGGTDTQYF
TRBV19	-	TRBJ1-2	-	TGTGCCAGTCGGGAGAGGGAAGGGTATGGCTACACCTTC	CASREREGYGYTF
TRBV6-5	-	TRBJ2-2	-	TGTGCCAGCAGTGGTAACTTCGATACCGGGGAGCTGTTTTTT	CASSGNFDTGELFF
TRBV6-1	TRBD1	TRBJ2-7	-	TGTGCCAGCAGTGAAGCGCTCGGTTACAGGGGGCGGTTCGAGCAGTACTTC	CASSEALGYRGRFEQYF
TRBV6-6	-	TRBJ2-5	-	TGTGCCAGCAGTTCACTGGGCCGGGAGACCCAGTACTTC	CASSSLGRETQYF
TRBV19	-	TRBJ2-2	-	TGTGCCAGTAGTGCCGGGACTGTCGGCGGGGAGCTGTTTTTT	CASSAGTVGGELFF
TRBV30	TRBD1	TRBJ1-2	-	TGTGCCTGGATGGCGGCAGGGGGGATAGGCTATGGCTACACCTTC	CAWMAAGGIGYGYTF
TRBV5-6	TRBD2	TRBJ2-1	-	TGTGCCAGCAGCCGGGGGGGCTTCGAGCAGTTCTTC	CASSRGGFEQFF
TRBV2	TRBD2	TRBJ2-3	-	TGTGCCAGCAGTGCGGGCCTAGCGGGGGGCACAGATACGCAGTATTTT	CASSAGLAGGTDTQYF
TRBV30	-	TRBJ1-1	-	TGTGCCTGGAGTGTACAGGGATTTACTGAAGCTTTCTTT	CAWSVQGFTEAFF
TRBV14	-	TRBJ1-2	-	TGTGCCAGCAGCCAGTCGCAACACAACAGGCTTGGGCGGTATGGCTACACCTTC	CASSQSQHNRLGRYGYTF
TRBV2	-	TRBJ2-1	-	TGTGCCAGCTCCGGTAGCGGTTTGGGCAATGAGCAGTTCTTC	CASSGSGLGNEQFF
TRBV19	TRBD2	TRBJ2-1	-	TGTGCCAGTAGTATAGATTTAGGACTAGCAGCTGAGCAGTTCTTC	CASSIDLGLAAEQFF
TRBV6-5	TRBD2	TRBJ2-5	-	TGTGCCAGCTACTCACTAGCGGTTCAAGAGACCCAGTACTTC	CASYSLAVQETQYF
TRBV18	TRBD1	TRBJ1-1	-	TGTGCCAGCTCACCGACAGGGGGGGGTGAAGCTTTCTTT	CASSPTGGGEAFF
TRBV4-2	-	TRBJ1-2	-	TGTGCCAGCAGCTTCGATGGACAGAACTATGGCTACACCTTC	CASSFDGQNYGYTF
TRBV6-1	-	TRBJ2-5	-	TGTGCCAGCAGTGATTATTCCCTCCAGACCCAGTACTTC	CASSDYSLQTQYF
TRBV4-3	TRBD1	TRBJ2-1	-	TGCGCCAGCAGCCAAGGAACGAACAGGGGAGTAGATGAGCAGTTCTTC	CASSQGTNRGVDEQFF
TRBV6-5	-	TRBJ2-3	-	TGTGCCAGCAGGGGGGGTGGGGATACGCAGTATTTT	CASRGGGDTQYF
TRBV6-5	-	TRBJ2-5	few	TGTGCCAGCACCGCGTCTATGGAGTGGGAGACCCAGTACTTC	CASTASMEWETQYF
TRBV30	-	TRBJ1-2	-	TGTGCCTGGAGACGCCCTGGACAGTCCTATGGCTACACCTTC	CAWRRPGQSYGYTF
TRBV5-4	-	TRBJ1-1	few	TGTGCCAGCAGCCCCCGGGGTGGGACTGAAGCTTTCTTT	CASSPRGGTEAFF
TRBV6-6	TRBD2	TRBJ2-1	-	TGTGCCAGCAGATCCAATAGCGGGGGCATATACAATGAGCAGTTCTTC	CASRSNSGGIYNEQFF
TRBV30	-	TRBJ1-1	-	TGTGCCTGGAGTTTATCTTGGAACACTGAAGCTTTCTTT	CAWSLSWNTEAFF
TRBV30	-	TRBJ1-2	-	TGTGCCTGGAGCCACGATCGCGGGGTATACACCTTC	CAWSHDRGVYTF
TRBV5-5	-	TRBJ1-5	-	TGTGCCAGCAGCTACGCCCAGGGTAATCAGCCCCAGCATTTT	CASSYAQGNQPQHF
TRBV7-9	-	TRBJ1-1	few	TGTGCCAGCAGCTTAGAGACAGGAAACACTGAAGCTTTCTTT	CASSLETGNTEAFF
TRBV6-5	-	TRBJ1-1	-	TGTGCCAGCAGTTACTCCCAAGGGAGTGAAGCTTTCTTT	CASSYSQGSEAFF
TRBV5-4	-	TRBJ1-2	-	TGTGCCAGCAGCTCGGACACAGGCTACTATGGCTACACCTTC	CASSSDTGYYGYTF
TRBV5-1	-	TRBJ2-3	-	TGCGCCAGCAGCTCGGCGGGGGCCGACACAGATACGCAGTATTTT	CASSSAGADTDTQYF
TRBV6-5	-	TRBJ1-2	-	TGTGCCAGCAGTTATCAGCGGGGCTATGGCTACACCTTC	CASSYQRGYGYTF
TRBV9	-	TRBJ1-6	-	TGTGCCAGCAGCGCTGGCGACAGACCTTCACCCCTCCACTTT	CASSAGDRPSPLHF